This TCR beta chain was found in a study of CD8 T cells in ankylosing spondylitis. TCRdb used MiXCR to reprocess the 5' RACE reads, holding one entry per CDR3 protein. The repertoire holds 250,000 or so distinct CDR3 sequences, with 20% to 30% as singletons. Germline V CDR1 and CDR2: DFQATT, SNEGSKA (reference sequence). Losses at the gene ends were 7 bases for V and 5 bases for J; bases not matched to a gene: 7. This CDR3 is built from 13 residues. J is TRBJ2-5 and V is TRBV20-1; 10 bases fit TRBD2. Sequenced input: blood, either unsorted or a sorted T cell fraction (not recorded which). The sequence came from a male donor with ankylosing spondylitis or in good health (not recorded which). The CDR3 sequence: CSVSGGAEETQYF. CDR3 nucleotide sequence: TGCAGTGTCAGCGGGGGGGCCGAGGAGACCCAGTACTTC.